The subject of this entry is one T cell receptor (beta chain). This clone came up once. The antigen this receptor binds is unknown. No base-level quality is on record; no much larger clone is a single base apart. A single peripheral blood draw of about 120 mL on average was collected from each donor into heparinised tubes. A BD FACSAria II was used to sort naive, central memory, regulatory and stem cell-like memory CD4+ T cells with a panel that included CD45RO, CCR7, CD25, CD127, CD95 and CD27. A purity above 95% was achieved for all sorted populations. PBMCs were isolated immediately by Lymphoprep density gradient centrifugation and stained directly without culture. So that batch effects would be minimized, each experiment stained and sorted samples in pairs, pairing one healthy donor with one patient. CDR1 SGHTA and CDR2 FQGNSA were looked up in the germline V gene. Germline trimming: 7 bases from V, 4 bases from J; junction bases outside gene matches: 5. Taken from cysteine to phenylalanine, the CDR3 has 14 residues. Kept here is only the CDR3 DNA, which spans 42 bases and is read in frame from base 1.

The data originate from a study of beta chain features in type 1 diabetes (dated by TCRdb to 2016 to 2019). For the study in its entirety: Patients and healthy donors did not differ in mean age, gender distribution, total cell number or subset yield. Regulatory and stem cell-like memory subsets were obtained from only 8 patients and roughly eight healthy donors, while naive and central memory subsets were obtained from all 28 donors. A total of around 110,000,000 sorted cells were examined across all samples, and RNA yield correlated strongly with the number of cells per subset. In the study, TCRB repertoires of sorted circulating CD4+ T cell subsets from recently diagnosed type 1 diabetes patients were compared with those of matched healthy donors.

Summary of the overall study and its limitations: Because cDNA was sequenced instead of genomic DNA, activated cells with high expression could be over-represented, although the groups did not differ in activation or CD3 levels. Only small numbers of individuals were included in the HLA sub-analyses, which left unresolved whether HLA type had any influence on TCRB rearrangement. In all four CD4+ subsets, TCRB CDR3 length was moderately but significantly shorter in type 1 diabetes patients. At VDJ recombination sites, type 1 diabetes patients had fewer insertions and more deleted nucleotides, which implies abnormalities in thymic rearrangement. Shorter templates might have been favored by PCR, but patient and control samples were amplified and corrected together, so both groups would have been affected equally by any skew. The naive, central memory and regulatory TCRB repertoires appeared to resemble one another more closely among patients than among healthy donors.

The entire amount of isolated RNA was reverse transcribed using the High Capacity cDNA Reverse Transcription Kit, so the sequenced TCRB transcripts were expressed ones. Deep immunoSEQ sequencing was applied to naive, central memory and regulatory T cell samples, giving an average of around 3.8 million total reads per sample. Sorted cells were lysed in RLT buffer, and RNA was extracted using DNase-treated RNeasy Micro or Mini kits according to cell number. Each cell subset was processed separately to prevent cross-contamination, with patient and healthy donor samples processed together. The immunoSEQ multiplex PCR was used to amplify TCRB sequences from cDNA, yielding 87-bp fragments that span the CDR3 region. The amplicons were sequenced using the Illumina HiSeq platform. In the source study's methods: PCR bias was corrected computationally using synthetic template baselines, and reads within Hamming distance 2 were collapsed, with unmergeable singletons discarded. By aligning reads against IMGT, V, D and J genes, CDR3 length, and insertions or deletions at six rearrangement sites were assigned. Within each subset, clonotype counts were normalized to sorted cell number, and only after that were true diversity and Gini coefficients computed with the tcR R package. Repertoire sharing was quantified using the overlap coefficient calculated on TCRB nucleotide sequences. Imported from immuneACCESS, the table was reduced by TCRdb to in-frame sequences with V and J called. These copies leave out some clones; in studies compared against another copy, an unresolved V gene accounts for under half, and the cause of the remainder is not known. V, J and clone size are those of that table, while D and trimming were read from the DNA. The sample table contains about 5,700 clones; only one count was recorded for 70% to 75% of them. The ten largest clones add up to roughly 2.1% of the sample.

The receptor's source is a man aged 18 to 35 in good health. Sequenced input: Tregs from blood. The cell subset or site label on this specimen signifies: regulatory CD4+ T cells. The chain links TRBV7-2 with TRBJ2-2, with 8 bases aligning to TRBD2. The CDR3 loop reads CASKSGGFTGELFF. Read as DNA, the sequence is TGTGCCAGCAAAAGCGGGGGATTCACCGGGGAGCTGTTTTTT.